The 15 T cell receptor beta chains below come from one sample, sequenced in a study of blood T cell repertoires in COVID-19 (dated by TCRdb to 2020 to 2022). The protocol used for the library was the immunoSEQ multiplex PCR assay. As stored in TCRdb, this immuneACCESS dataset retains in-frame rearrangements with V and J assigned. A fraction of the clones does not appear; measured against another copy, unresolved V genes explain less than half of the discrepancy, and the remainder lacks a known reason. The sample records fewer than 300,000 clones, around 86% of which are singletons. The ten largest clonotypes hold roughly 13% of the sample. The sequencing sample was made of peripheral blood. These receptors were obtained from a human donor in a cohort sampled during active COVID-19.

The rearrangement links TRBV9 to TRBJ1-1; 7 bases match TRBD1. The CDR3 length is 17 residues. The germline V gene encodes CDR1 SGDLS and CDR2 YYNGEE. V was pared by 0 bases and J by 3 bases, with 11 bases of the junction left unmatched. The CDR3 DNA is TGTGCCAGCAGCGTAGACCAGGGTACAGGGGTCTACACTGAAGCTTTCTTT. Translation: CASSVDQGTGVYTEAFF.

The chain joins TRBV6-9 to TRBJ2-1; TRBD1 matches at 11 bases. Germline loops: CDR1 MNHGY, CDR2 SVAAGI. Trimming took 0 bases from V and 5 from J; bases not matched to a gene: 3. The CDR3 runs to 16 residues. The CDR3 bases are TGTGCCAGCAGTTATTCCCCGGGACAGGGGGACAATGAGCAGTTCTTC. Amino acids: CASSYSPGQGDNEQFF.

This clone was counted a few times. Within the sample, other DNA sequences also encode this same CDR3. V gene TRBV27 combines with J gene TRBJ1-2; TRBD1 aligns across 7 bases. Trimming at V came to 4 bases and at J to 8 bases, leaving 4 bases not matched to a gene. Germline CDR1 is MNHEY and CDR2 is SMNVEV (reference sequence). This CDR3 is 12 amino acids long. CDR3 DNA sequence: TGTGCCAGCAGTTCGACAGGGTCGGGCTACACCTTC. Amino acids: CASSSTGSGYTF.

This clone appeared once. This sample includes further DNA sequences coding for the same CDR3. The rearrangement links TRBV29-1 to TRBJ1-2; 7 bases are a match to TRBD1. CDR3 size: 12 residues. V gave up 7 bases and J gave up 0 bases; unmatched junction bases: 2. Germline loops: CDR1 SQVTM, CDR2 ANQGSEA. The chain's CDR3 is CSAGQTNYGYTF. For the CDR3, the DNA is TGCAGCGCGGGACAGACTAACTATGGCTACACCTTC.

This clone was recorded only once. The chain uses TRBV24-1 and TRBJ1-5, with D perhaps TRBD1 (6 bases). The ends were cut back, 7 bases at V and 0 bases at J, with 15 bases in the middle. Germline V lookup: CDR1 KGHDR, CDR2 SFDVKD. The CDR3 extends over 16 amino acids. CDR3 region: CATSGSRGYSNQPQHF. CDR3 nucleotides: TGTGCCACCAGCGGATCCAGGGGCTATAGCAATCAGCCCCAGCATTTT.

This clone is a singleton in its sample. The chain couples TRBV28 to TRBJ2-5; the D gene is possibly TRBD2 (5 bases). Germline assignment: CDR1 MDHEN and CDR2 SYDVKM. This CDR3 comprises 17 residues. V lost 6 bases and J 2 bases, leaving 22 bases between the germline ends. The CDR3 bases are TGTGCCAGCAGATCGCCGGGGAACGGGGTGGGTCAAGAGACCCAGTACTTC. This codes for CASRSPGNGVGQETQYF. The variable domain in full, with the rest retrieved from reference TRBV28 and TRBJ2-5, is DVKVTQSSRYLVKRTGEKVFLECVQDMDHENMFWYRQDPGLGLRLIYFSYDVKMKEKGDIPEGYSVSREKKERFSLILESASTNQTSMYLCASRSPGNGVGQETQYFGPGTRLLVL.

This clone has just one count. V gene TRBV7-6 combines with J gene TRBJ1-5; 8 bases are shared with TRBD1. V lost 0 bases, J lost 4 bases, and 8 bases stayed unmatched. The length of the CDR3 is 17 residues. Germline V gene data show CDR1 as SGHVS and CDR2 as FNYEAQ. The CDR3 loop reads CASSLAAADRENQPQHF. The CDR3 DNA is TGTGCCAGCAGCTTAGCGGCAGCGGACAGGGAGAATCAGCCCCAGCATTTT.

This clone was counted only a few times. V is TRBV19 and J is TRBJ1-2; possibly TRBD1 for D (5 bases). Trimming removed 5 bases from V and 7 bases from J, with 17 bases in between. The CDR3 runs to 14 residues. CDR1 is LNHDA and CDR2 is SQIVND in the germline V gene (reference sequence). CDR3 protein: CASSPGGGRVGYTF. CDR3 nucleotide sequence: TGTGCCAGTAGTCCCGGCGGGGGACGGGTTGGCTACACCTTC.

The J gene is TRBJ1-3, the V gene TRBV6-5; D remains ambiguous. V lost 6 bases to trimming and J lost 0 bases, with 12 bases between them. The CDR3 covers 15 residues. Looked up from germline, CDR1 is MNHEY and CDR2 is SVGAGI. In nucleotides, the CDR3 is TGTGCCAGCAGCTCCAGTTGGTCCTCTGGAAACACCATATATTTT. Translating it yields CASSSSWSSGNTIYF.

The rearrangement uses TRBV14 and TRBJ2-3; 10 nucleotides align to TRBD2. The CDR3 extends over 15 amino acids. Looked up from germline, CDR1 is SGHDN and CDR2 is FVKESK. Trimming at V came to 5 bases and at J to 6 bases, leaving 8 bases not matched to a gene. CDR3 loop: CASSSLAGDRDTQYF. The CDR3, as DNA: TGTGCCAGCAGCAGCCTAGCGGGAGATAGGGATACGCAGTATTTT.

There are a few counts of this clone. CDR3 sequence (DNA): TGTGCCAGCAGCTTCTCCGGGTCATCCAATGAGCAGTTCTTC. The encoded protein is CASSFSGSSNEQFF. This sequence joins TRBV7-9 and TRBJ2-1; the D is unclear. Germline V lookup: CDR1 SEHNR, CDR2 FQNEAQ (reference sequence). V was clipped by 3 bases and J by 6 bases, with 12 bases between them. This CDR3 is built from 14 residues.

This chain joins TRBV3-1 (or the pseudogene TRBV3-2) and TRBJ2-5; 9 nucleotides align to TRBD2. The V gene's germline CDR1 is LGHDT and CDR2 YNNKEL (reference sequence). This CDR3 contains 14 residues. V lost 6 bases and J lost 9; bases outside the gene matches: 11. CDR3 sequence (DNA): TGTGCCAGCAGAGCAAGGACTAGCGCCAGGGCCCAGTACTTC. Amino acid sequence: CASRARTSARAQYF.

In its sample, this clone was seen a few times. V usage is TRBV9 and J usage is TRBJ2-5; 8 bases align to TRBD1. Trimming took 3 bases from V and 5 from J; bases not matched to a gene: 6. The CDR3 is made up of 14 amino acids. Germline V gene sequence: CDR1 SGDLS, CDR2 YYNGEE. CDR3 in DNA: TGTGCCAGCAGCGGCACAGGGGGGATGGAGACCCAGTACTTC. Its protein is CASSGTGGMETQYF.

This chain joins TRBV13 and TRBJ2-7, with D possibly TRBD2 on 5 matching bases. The CDR3 extends over 17 amino acids. Looked up from germline, CDR1 is PRHDT and CDR2 is FYEKMQ (reference sequence). Trimming cost V 3 bases and J 2 bases, with 20 bases left between them. The CDR3 here is CASSFQMLASKPYEQYF. CDR3 DNA sequence: TGTGCCAGCAGCTTTCAAATGCTAGCTAGCAAACCCTACGAGCAGTACTTC.

The rearrangement uses TRBV6-4 and TRBJ2-5, with TRBD2 matching 13 bases. V lost 3 bases, J lost 5 bases, and 6 bases stayed unmatched. CDR1 and CDR2 from the germline V gene are MRHNA and SNTAGT. This CDR3 region has 16 residues. CDR3 in amino acids: CASSDRTSGSRETQYF. CDR3 in DNA: TGTGCCAGCAGTGATAGGACTAGCGGGAGTCGTGAGACCCAGTACTTC.